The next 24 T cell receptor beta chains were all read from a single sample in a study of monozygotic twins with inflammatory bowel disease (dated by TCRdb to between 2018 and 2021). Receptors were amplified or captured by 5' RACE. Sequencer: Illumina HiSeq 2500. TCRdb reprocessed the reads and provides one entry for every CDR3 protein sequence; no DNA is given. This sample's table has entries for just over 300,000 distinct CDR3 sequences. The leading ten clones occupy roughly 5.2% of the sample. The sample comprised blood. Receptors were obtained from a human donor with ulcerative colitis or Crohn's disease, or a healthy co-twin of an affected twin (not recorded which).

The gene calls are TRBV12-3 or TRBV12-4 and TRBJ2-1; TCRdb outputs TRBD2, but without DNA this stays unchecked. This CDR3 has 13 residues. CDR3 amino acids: CASSRTSGNEQFF.

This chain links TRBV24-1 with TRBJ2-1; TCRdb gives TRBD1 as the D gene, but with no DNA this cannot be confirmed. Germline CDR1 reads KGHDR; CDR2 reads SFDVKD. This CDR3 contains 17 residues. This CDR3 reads CATSDLPGGSLVLEQFF.

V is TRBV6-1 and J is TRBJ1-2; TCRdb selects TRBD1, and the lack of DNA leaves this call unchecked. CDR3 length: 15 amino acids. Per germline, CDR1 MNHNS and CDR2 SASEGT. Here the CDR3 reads CASSPPGQGAYGYTF.

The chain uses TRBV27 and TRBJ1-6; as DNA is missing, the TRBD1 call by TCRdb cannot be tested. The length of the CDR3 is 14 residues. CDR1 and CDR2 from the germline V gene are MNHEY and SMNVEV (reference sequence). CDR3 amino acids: CASTDGGTGSPLHF.

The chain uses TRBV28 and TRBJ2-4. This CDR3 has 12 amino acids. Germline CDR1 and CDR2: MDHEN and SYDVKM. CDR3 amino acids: CASSFSENIQYF.

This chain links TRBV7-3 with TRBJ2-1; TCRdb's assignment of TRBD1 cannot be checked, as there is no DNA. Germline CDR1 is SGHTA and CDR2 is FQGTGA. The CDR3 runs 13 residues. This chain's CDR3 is CASSLGRADEQFF.

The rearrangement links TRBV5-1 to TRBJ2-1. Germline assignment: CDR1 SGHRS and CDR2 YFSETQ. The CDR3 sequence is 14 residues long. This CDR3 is CASSFLKADNEQFF. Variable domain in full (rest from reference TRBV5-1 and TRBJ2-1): KAGVTQTPRYLIKTRGQQVTLSCSPISGHRSVSWYQQTPGQGLQFLFEYFSETQRNKGNFPGRFSGRQFSNSRSEMNVSTLELGDSALYLCASSFLKADNEQFFGPGTRLTVL.

The CDR3 spells CASRADSLTYEQYF. This chain links TRBV19 with TRBJ2-7; TCRdb reports TRBD1, a call that lacks DNA to check it against. The germline CDR1 and CDR2 sequences are LNHDA and SQIVND (reference sequence). This CDR3 comprises 14 residues.

This CDR3 reads CASSSGLAGARFSYEQYF. V and J are TRBV7-3 and TRBJ2-7; TCRdb returns TRBD2, unconfirmable since there is no DNA. The CDR3 spans 18 residues. The germline V gene encodes CDR1 SGHTA and CDR2 FQGTGA.

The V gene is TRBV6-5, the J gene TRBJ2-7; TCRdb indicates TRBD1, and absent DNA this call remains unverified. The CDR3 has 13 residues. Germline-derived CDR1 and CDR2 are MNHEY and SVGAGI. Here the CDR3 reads CASKTGATYEQYF.

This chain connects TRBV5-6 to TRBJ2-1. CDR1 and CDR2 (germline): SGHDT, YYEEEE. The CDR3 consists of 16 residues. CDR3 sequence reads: CASSLGLGGPYNEQFF.

This CDR3 is CASSDAGRYPNEQYF. The chain combines TRBV6-1 with TRBJ2-7; the TCRdb D gene call, TRBD1, has no DNA to confirm it. Germline V gene sequence: CDR1 MNHNS, CDR2 SASEGT. The CDR3 has 15 amino acids.

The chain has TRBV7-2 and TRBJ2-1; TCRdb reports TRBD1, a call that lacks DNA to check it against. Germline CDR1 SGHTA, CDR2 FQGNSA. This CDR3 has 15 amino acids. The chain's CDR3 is CASSSGGQLYNEQFF.

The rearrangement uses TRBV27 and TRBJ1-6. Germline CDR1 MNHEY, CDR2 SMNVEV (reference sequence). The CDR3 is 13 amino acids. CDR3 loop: CASCSSRNSPLHF.

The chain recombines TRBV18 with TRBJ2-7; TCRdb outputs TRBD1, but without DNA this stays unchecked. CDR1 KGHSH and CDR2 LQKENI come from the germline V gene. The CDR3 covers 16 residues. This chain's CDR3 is CASSTVQGKGVSEQYF.

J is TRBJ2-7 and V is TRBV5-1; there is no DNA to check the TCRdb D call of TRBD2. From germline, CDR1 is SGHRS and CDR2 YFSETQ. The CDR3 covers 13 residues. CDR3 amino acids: CASSIAGAYEQYF.

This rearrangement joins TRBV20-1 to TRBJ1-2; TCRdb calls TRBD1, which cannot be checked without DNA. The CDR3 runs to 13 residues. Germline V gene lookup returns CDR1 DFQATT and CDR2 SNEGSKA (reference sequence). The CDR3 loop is CSASWRHRAGYTF.

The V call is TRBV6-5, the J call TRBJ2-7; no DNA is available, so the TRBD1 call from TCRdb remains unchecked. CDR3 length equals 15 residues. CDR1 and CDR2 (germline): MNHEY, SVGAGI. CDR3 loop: CASSYSGRGRGEQYF.

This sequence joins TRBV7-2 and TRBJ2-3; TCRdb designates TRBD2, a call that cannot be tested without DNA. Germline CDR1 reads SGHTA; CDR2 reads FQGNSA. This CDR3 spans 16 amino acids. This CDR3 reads CASSFTSAPGTDTQYF.

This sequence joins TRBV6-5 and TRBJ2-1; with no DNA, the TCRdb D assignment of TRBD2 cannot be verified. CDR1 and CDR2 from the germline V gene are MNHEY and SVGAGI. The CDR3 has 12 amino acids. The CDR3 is CASSSSVNEQFF.

The CDR3 sequence is CASSPRQGVSSHNEQFF. The chain joins TRBV5-1 to TRBJ2-1; TCRdb designates TRBD1, a call that cannot be tested without DNA. From germline, CDR1 is SGHRS and CDR2 YFSETQ. CDR3 length: 17 amino acids.

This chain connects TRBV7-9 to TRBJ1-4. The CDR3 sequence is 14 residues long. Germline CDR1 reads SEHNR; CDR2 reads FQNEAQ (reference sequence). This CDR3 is CASRAIATNEKLFF.

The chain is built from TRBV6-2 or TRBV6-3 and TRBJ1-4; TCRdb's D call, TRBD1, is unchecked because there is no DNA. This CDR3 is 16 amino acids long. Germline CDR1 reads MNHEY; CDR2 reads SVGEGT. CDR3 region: CASSYPRGGRNEKLFF.

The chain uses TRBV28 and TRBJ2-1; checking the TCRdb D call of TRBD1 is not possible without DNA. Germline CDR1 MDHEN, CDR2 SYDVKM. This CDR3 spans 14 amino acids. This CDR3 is CASSFQAGYNEQFF.